The present entry profiles one T cell receptor (beta chain) with its context. These data belong to a study of blood T cell repertoires in COVID-19. Study-level background: The United States, Italy and Spain supplied acute and convalescent COVID-19 samples.

Sequencing was performed with immunoSEQ multiplex PCR; in TCRdb, only in-frame clones are kept and a portion is missing. The sample has 45,000 or so clones; approximately 85% are singletons. The germline CDR1 and CDR2 sequences are MRHNA and SNTAGT. Trimming took 5 bases from V and 4 from J; bases not matched to a gene: 8. The CDR3 sequence is 15 residues long. What was sequenced was peripheral blood. The sequence derives from a human donor in a cohort sampled during active COVID-19. V gene TRBV6-4 combines with J gene TRBJ2-3, with TRBD2 identical over 8 bases. The chain's CDR3 is CASSQIGRAPDTQYF. The CDR3 DNA reads as TGTGCCAGCAGTCAAATCGGGAGGGCCCCAGATACGCAGTATTTT.